The entry below gives a single T cell receptor (beta chain) sequence along with its context. Its antigen is unidentified. This entry comes from a study of T cells after yellow fever vaccination. V lost 7 bases and J lost 5, with 12 bases in between. CDR3 length: 13 amino acids. Regarding the study as a whole: Among all clonotypes, a small share was observed in both CD4 and CD8 compartments.

As TCR cDNA was made by 5'RACE template switching, a universal primer site and UMIs were added. Each CDR3 protein gets one entry after TCRdb re-called the 5' RACE reads with MiXCR. This sample has some 600,000 distinct CDR3 sequences, with approximately 13% found just once. The V and J genes are TRBV12-3 or TRBV12-4 and TRBJ1-5; no firm D call. Sequenced material: PBMCs, taken on the day of the yellow fever booster vaccination. This TCR derives from a man aged 30 to 45 who received the YFV17D yellow fever vaccine. The CDR3 is CASTAGGDQPQHF. CDR3 nucleotide sequence: TGTGCCAGCACCGCAGGAGGAGATCAGCCCCAGCATTTT.